One sample yielded the 17 T cell receptor beta chains listed below, sequenced in a study of blood T cell repertoires in COVID-19. The method was immunoSEQ multiplex PCR; TCRdb's version includes in-frame clones alone and lacks a portion of them. Of under 55,000 clones listed, 88% are singletons. The sample was peripheral blood. The source of these receptors is a human donor in a cohort sampled during active COVID-19.

The chain employs TRBV6-5 and TRBJ2-7; 7 bases are shared with TRBD2. The ends lost 6 bases at V and 4 bases at J; junction bases unmatched: 12. This CDR3 has 15 amino acids. Germline CDR1 reads MNHEY; CDR2 reads SVGAGI. The CDR3 sequence is CASSHGGESRYEQYF. CDR3 nucleotide sequence: TGTGCCAGCAGCCATGGGGGGGAGAGTAGGTACGAGCAGTACTTC.

A note on this clone: The junction departs from germline at one end; a sequencing error may be responsible. The chain recombines TRBV19 with TRBJ1-1; D not resolved. The CDR3 has 8 amino acids. The germline gives CDR1 LNHDA, CDR2 SQIVND (reference sequence). The CDR3 region is CASSMGHF. CDR3 DNA sequence: TGTGCCAGTAGTATGGGCCACTTT.

The chain uses TRBV4-3 and TRBJ2-7; 9 bases align to TRBD1. Germline V gene lookup returns CDR1 LGHNA and CDR2 YSLEER. V gave up 1 base and J gave up 1 base; unmatched junction bases: 8. This CDR3 spans 17 amino acids. The CDR3, as DNA: TGCGCCAGCAGCCAAGGGGCGGGGACAGGGAGGTCCTACGAGCAGTACTTC. It translates to CASSQGAGTGRSYEQYF.

This clone was seen a single time. The CDR3 region is CASSLGPVQGEAFF. The CDR3 DNA reads TGTGCCAGCAGCTTGGGGCCGGTACAGGGGGAAGCTTTCTTT. This rearrangement joins TRBV5-6 to TRBJ1-1; 7 nucleotides match TRBD1. In germline, CDR1 is SGHDT, CDR2 YYEEEE. V was clipped by 0 bases and J by 8 bases; unmatched bases: 7. The CDR3 has 14 residues.

The chain joins TRBV19 to TRBJ1-4; D ambiguous. Germline-derived CDR1 and CDR2 are LNHDA and SQIVND (reference sequence). CDR3 length: 14 amino acids. Trimming took 8 bases from V and 5 from J, leaving 15 bases between them. In DNA, the CDR3 is TGTGCCAGTTCCCCTGACCCGGGGAATGAAAAACTGTTTTTT. Its protein is CASSPDPGNEKLFF. Full variable domain (rest looked up from reference TRBV19 and TRBJ1-4): DGGITQSPKYLFRKEGQNVTLSCEQNLNHDAMYWYRQDPGQGLRLIYYSQIVNDFQKGDIAEGYSVSREKKESFPLTVTSAQKNPTAFYLCASSPDPGNEKLFFGSGTQLSVL.

The V call is TRBV6-5, the J call TRBJ1-1; TRBD1 aligns across 8 bases. The CDR3 length is 13 residues. Losses at the gene ends were 8 bases for V and 5 bases for J; bases not matched to a gene: 7. Germline CDR1 reads MNHEY; CDR2 reads SVGAGI. This chain's CDR3 is CASGQGARTEAFF. CDR3 bases: TGTGCCAGCGGCCAGGGGGCGAGAACTGAAGCTTTCTTT.

The chain couples TRBV24-1 to TRBJ2-2; D is perhaps TRBD1 (6 bases). CDR3 length: 15 residues. CDR1 and CDR2 (germline): KGHDR, SFDVKD. Trimming stripped 4 bases from V and 1 base from J, with 9 bases between. The CDR3 nucleotides are TGTGCCACCAGTGAGGGGACAAAGAACACCGGGGAGCTGTTTTTT. This codes for CATSEGTKNTGELFF.

V usage is TRBV12-3 or TRBV12-4 and J usage is TRBJ1-2; perhaps TRBD1 as D (6 bases). V was cut by 5 bases and J by 4 bases, with 8 bases left in between. The CDR3 is 12 residues long. The CDR3 DNA sequence: TGTGCCAGCAGTCAACAGGGCTATGGCTACACCTTC. Its protein is CASSQQGYGYTF.

The chain couples TRBV19 to TRBJ1-5, with D hard to call. This CDR3 region has 12 residues. V lost 3 bases to trimming and J lost 7 bases, with 7 bases between them. Germline values: CDR1 LNHDA, CDR2 SQIVND (reference sequence). The CDR3 nucleotides are TGTGCCAGTAGTATGAGGAGGCAGCCCCAGCATTTT. Translated, it gives CASSMRRQPQHF.

As for this clone: This specimen includes other DNA sequences encoding the same CDR3. This rearrangement joins TRBV5-1 to TRBJ1-1, with D uncertain. V dropped 0 bases and J dropped 6 bases, with 6 bases sitting between them. This CDR3 is 12 amino acids long. Germline CDR1 reads SGHRS; CDR2 reads YFSETQ. CDR3 sequence (DNA): TGCGCCAGCAGCTTGGCAGGTTCTGAAGCTTTCTTT. Its protein product is CASSLAGSEAFF. Filled out from reference TRBV5-1 and TRBJ1-1, the complete variable domain reads KAGVTQTPRYLIKTRGQQVTLSCSPISGHRSVSWYQQTPGQGLQFLFEYFSETQRNKGNFPGRFSGRQFSNSRSEMNVSTLELGDSALYLCASSLAGSEAFFGQGTRLTVV.

V and J are TRBV4-3 and TRBJ2-2; perhaps TRBD2 as D (5 bases). Germline assignment: CDR1 LGHNA and CDR2 YSLEER. V lost 0 bases, J lost 6 bases, and 14 bases lay in between. The CDR3 extends over 16 amino acids. The CDR3 spells CASSQDARAASGELFF. Written as DNA, the CDR3 is TGCGCCAGCAGCCAAGATGCGAGGGCAGCCTCCGGGGAGCTGTTTTTT.

This sequence joins TRBV14 and TRBJ1-2, with D maybe TRBD1 (5 bases). Deletions cut 4 bases from V and 3 bases from J, with 12 bases between. Looked up from germline, CDR1 is SGHDN and CDR2 is FVKESK. The CDR3 extends over 14 amino acids. The CDR3 protein is CASSPHRGDYGYTF. CDR3 nucleotide sequence: TGTGCCAGCAGCCCCCACCGGGGGGACTATGGCTACACCTTC.

The chain is built from TRBV7-2 and TRBJ2-7; TRBD1 matches at 7 bases. Unmatched junction bases numbered 3, after V lost 2 bases and J lost 2 bases. CDR1 SGHTA and CDR2 FQGNSA come from the germline V gene. The CDR3 extends over 14 amino acids. CDR3 loop: CASSLSTGPYEQYF. CDR3 in DNA: TGTGCCAGCAGCTTATCGACAGGGCCCTACGAGCAGTACTTC. The whole variable domain, filled in from reference TRBV7-2 and TRBJ2-7, reads GAGVSQSPSNKVTEKGKDVELRCDPISGHTALYWYRQSLGQGLEFLIYFQGNSAPDKSGLPSDRFSAERTGGSVSTLTIQRTQQEDSAVYLCASSLSTGPYEQYFGPGTRLTVT.

The gene calls are TRBV27 and TRBJ2-3; the D is unclear. Between the trimmed V and J ends, which lost 3 bases and 0 bases, there was a span of 7 bases. Germline V CDR1 and CDR2: MNHEY, SMNVEV (reference sequence). The CDR3 is 14 residues long. CDR3 coding DNA: TGTGCCAGCAGTTTGGGCTATAGCACAGATACGCAGTATTTT. This sequence encodes CASSLGYSTDTQYF.

The gene calls are TRBV5-4 and TRBJ2-3; 8 bases are a match to TRBD2. V gave up 0 bases and J gave up 3 bases; unmatched junction bases: 6. The CDR3 sequence is 16 residues long. The germline V gene encodes CDR1 SGHNT and CDR2 YYREEE (reference sequence). The CDR3 reads CASSLGFGGGTDTQYF. CDR3 DNA: TGTGCCAGCAGCTTGGGATTCGGGGGGGGGACAGATACGCAGTATTTT. Using reference TRBV5-4 and TRBJ2-3 for the parts outside the CDR3, the full variable domain is ETGVTQSPTHLIKTRGQQVTLRCSSQSGHNTVSWYQQALGQGPQFIFQYYREEENGRGNFPPRFSGLQFPNYSSELNVNALELDDSALYLCASSLGFGGGTDTQYFGPGTRLTVL.

The V and J genes are TRBV10-3 and TRBJ1-2; TRBD1 agrees at 8 bases. There are 15 residues in the CDR3. Germline V gene data show CDR1 as ENHRY and CDR2 as SYGVKD. Trimming at V came to 3 bases and at J to 6 bases, leaving 9 bases not matched to a gene. The chain's CDR3 is CAISELPRTGNGYTF. The CDR3 nucleotides read TGTGCCATCAGTGAATTGCCCCGGACAGGGAATGGCTACACCTTC.

This clone showed up just once. This chain joins TRBV7-2 and TRBJ2-5, with a possible D match to TRBD2 (6 bases). CDR1 and CDR2 from the germline V gene are SGHTA and FQGNSA. The CDR3 extends over 14 amino acids. The ends were cut back, 5 bases at V and 3 bases at J, with 13 bases in the middle. CDR3 sequence reads: CASSAGLREETQYF. As DNA, the CDR3 is TGTGCCAGCAGCGCGGGACTGAGAGAAGAGACCCAGTACTTC.